These T cell receptor beta chains were read from a single sample in a study of shared clonotypes between healthy human individuals. TCRdb's table, derived via immunoSEQ multiplex PCR, lists solely in-frame clones and lacks some. The sample carries more than 80,000 clones, around 67% recorded once. The sample taken for sequencing was memory CD8+ T cells sorted from blood. The source of these receptors is a man aged 25-45 years in good health. The CDR3 runs from the conserved cysteine through the conserved F or W. Each record gives: J gene, D gene, V gene, clone size, CDR3 protein, CDR3 DNA. D genes are given only for firm matches. Only part of the rows carry a size: once, few, many, or a class if the clone is expanded.

>TRBJ2-7|TRBD1|TRBV4-3|-
CASSQGYLGQGFWEQYF
TGCGCCAGCAGCCAAGGATATCTAGGACAGGGCTTTTGGGAGCAGTACTTC
>TRBJ2-4|-|TRBV5-1|-
CASSGGTEEAKNIQYF
TGCGCCAGCAGCGGCGGGACTGAAGAAGCCAAAAACATTCAGTACTTC
>TRBJ2-2|-|TRBV6-1|few
CASSELRSHALTGELFF
TGTGCCAGCAGTGAACTACGGTCCCACGCTTTGACCGGGGAGCTGTTTTTT
>TRBJ2-5|-|TRBV7-9|-
CASSSNRLGASQETQYF
TGTGCCAGCAGCTCTAATCGGTTAGGAGCTTCCCAAGAGACCCAGTACTTC
>TRBJ2-1|TRBD2|TRBV28|few
CASRDSGSATYNEQFF
TGTGCCAGCCGCGATAGCGGGAGTGCAACCTACAATGAGCAGTTCTTC
>TRBJ2-3|-|TRBV21-1|-
CASSTYRAVTDTQYF
TGTGCCAGCAGCACTTACAGGGCGGTCACAGATACGCAGTATTTT
>TRBJ2-7|TRBD2|TRBV5-1|-
CASSSGLAGTYEQYF
TGCGCCAGCAGCTCGGGACTAGCGGGGACCTACGAGCAGTACTTC
>TRBJ1-2|-|TRBV5-6|-
CASSARWTEPANYGYTF
TGTGCCAGCAGCGCCAGATGGACAGAACCAGCTAACTATGGCTACACCTTC
>TRBJ2-7|-|TRBV27|-
CASSPTGNVDYEQYF
TGTGCCAGCAGTCCCACGGGGAATGTAGACTACGAGCAGTACTTC
>TRBJ2-1|-|TRBV9|-
CASSVVGSSYNEQFF
TGTGCCAGCAGCGTAGTCGGGAGCTCCTACAATGAGCAGTTCTTC
>TRBJ1-5|-|TRBV18|once
CASSPPGHTGQPQHF
TGTGCCAGCTCACCACCGGGACATACGGGTCAGCCCCAGCATTTT
>TRBJ2-7|-|TRBV29-1|few
CSVEDSADEQYF
TGCAGCGTTGAAGATTCGGCCGACGAGCAGTACTTC
>TRBJ1-2|-|TRBV7-2|-
CASSLGSGVGYTF
TGTGCCAGCAGCTTAGGTTCGGGGGTAGGCTACACCTTC
>TRBJ2-7|TRBD1|TRBV10-1|-
CASSPRQGQGSKRSYEQYF
TGCGCCAGCAGCCCTCGGCAGGGACAGGGATCGAAAAGGTCTTACGAGCAGTACTTC
>TRBJ2-1|TRBD2|TRBV7-3|few
CASSSTSGSTYNEQFF
TGTGCCAGCAGCTCCACTAGCGGGAGCACCTACAATGAGCAGTTCTTC
>TRBJ2-3|-|TRBV28|medium-sized
CASRNPRIDTQYF
TGTGCCAGCAGAAACCCCCGGATAGATACGCAGTATTTT
>TRBJ2-7|-|TRBV9|-
CASSPKVFAGMVEQYF
TGTGCCAGCAGCCCAAAAGTTTTCGCGGGAATGGTCGAGCAGTACTTC
>TRBJ1-1|-|TRBV7-3|-
CASSVDRNTEAFF
TGTGCCAGCAGCGTTGACAGGAACACTGAAGCTTTCTTT
>TRBJ1-2|-|TRBV6-6|-
CAIRTDYGYTF
TGTGCCATCCGTACTGACTATGGCTACACCTTC
>TRBJ2-5|-|TRBV5-1|-
CASSWTGRSGGETQYF
TGCGCCAGCAGCTGGACCGGCAGAAGCGGCGGGGAGACCCAGTACTTC
>TRBJ2-7|TRBD1|TRBV7-9|many
CASRPPGTGNHEQYF
TGTGCCAGCAGGCCCCCCGGGACAGGGAACCACGAGCAGTACTTC
>TRBJ2-5|TRBD2|TRBV9|-
CASSGWGTREETQYF
TGTGCCAGCAGCGGGTGGGGGACTAGGGAAGAGACCCAGTACTTC
>TRBJ2-1|-|TRBV5-4|-
CASSPLGSDPYNEQFF
TGTGCCAGCAGCCCCCTCGGGAGCGACCCCTACAATGAGCAGTTCTTC
>TRBJ2-7|-|TRBV20-1|-
CSAISPQFQYF
TGCAGTGCCATTTCCCCCCAGTTTCAGTACTTC
>TRBJ2-1|-|TRBV28|-
CASSLLDSTYNEQFF
TGTGCCAGCAGCCTCTTGGACAGCACCTACAATGAGCAGTTCTTC
>TRBJ2-2|-|TRBV7-9|-
CASTVLNTGELFF
TGTGCCAGCACGGTCCTGAACACCGGGGAGCTGTTTTTT
>TRBJ2-7|-|TRBV11-2|many
CASSPWPSSSYEQYF
TGTGCCAGCAGCCCATGGCCTAGCAGCTCCTACGAGCAGTACTTC
>TRBJ2-3|TRBD2|TRBV19|-
CASSIGGSSDTQYF
TGTGCCAGTAGTATCGGCGGGAGCTCAGATACGCAGTATTTT
>TRBJ2-1|TRBD2|TRBV4-1|-
CASSLIASGTSGRAAQFF
TGCGCCAGCAGCCTAATAGCGTCCGGGACTAGCGGGAGGGCCGCGCAGTTCTTC
>TRBJ1-2|TRBD1|TRBV7-8|-
CASSLSTGGTYGYTF
TGTGCCAGCAGCTTATCCACAGGGGGAACATATGGCTACACCTTC
>TRBJ2-7|TRBD2|TRBV6-1|many
CASRYGLAGYYEQYF
TGTGCCAGCAGGTACGGGCTAGCGGGATACTACGAGCAGTACTTC
>TRBJ2-1|-|TRBV5-4|few
CASSQKAWAIQFF
TGTGCCAGCAGCCAGAAGGCGTGGGCGATCCAGTTCTTC
>TRBJ2-5|-|TRBV2|-
CASSVGPLGYQETQYF
TGTGCCAGCAGTGTGGGGCCCCTGGGATACCAAGAGACCCAGTACTTC
>TRBJ2-5|-|TRBV5-1|-
CASSFEGLRETQYF
TGCGCCAGCAGCTTCGAGGGATTGAGGGAGACCCAGTACTTC
>TRBJ1-4|TRBD1|TRBV10-2|few
CASRGQGETNEKLFF
TGCGCCAGCAGGGGACAGGGGGAAACTAATGAAAAACTGTTTTTT
>TRBJ1-2|-|TRBV30|-
CAWSALRGRGYTF
TGTGCCTGGAGTGCCCTGAGGGGTCGGGGCTACACCTTC
>TRBJ2-7|-|TRBV7-9|few
CASSQDRGGPEQYF
TGTGCCAGCAGCCAAGATCGTGGGGGGCCCGAGCAGTACTTC
>TRBJ1-3|-|TRBV7-9|-
CASSLVVAGNTIYF
TGTGCCAGCAGCTTAGTCGTGGCTGGAAACACCATATATTTT
>TRBJ2-5|-|TRBV7-7|-
CASSSQGAQTQYF
TGTGCTAGCAGCTCCCAGGGTGCGCAGACCCAGTACTTC
>TRBJ1-1|-|TRBV11-3|-
CASSPGQSSTEAFF
TGTGCCAGCAGCCCCGGACAGTCGAGCACTGAAGCTTTCTTT